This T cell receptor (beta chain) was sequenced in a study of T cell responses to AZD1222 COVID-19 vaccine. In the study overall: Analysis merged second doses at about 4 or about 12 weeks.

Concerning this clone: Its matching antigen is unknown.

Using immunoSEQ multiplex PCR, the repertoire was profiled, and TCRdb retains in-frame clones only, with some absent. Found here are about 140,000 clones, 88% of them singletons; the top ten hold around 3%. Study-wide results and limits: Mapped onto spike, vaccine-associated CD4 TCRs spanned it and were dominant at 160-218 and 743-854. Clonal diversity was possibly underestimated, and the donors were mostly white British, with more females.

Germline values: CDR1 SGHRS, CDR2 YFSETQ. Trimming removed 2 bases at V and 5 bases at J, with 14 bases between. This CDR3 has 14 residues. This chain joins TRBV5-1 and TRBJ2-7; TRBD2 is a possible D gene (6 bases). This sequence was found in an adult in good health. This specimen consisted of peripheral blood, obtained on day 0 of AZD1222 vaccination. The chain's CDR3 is CASSFSTSSNEQYF. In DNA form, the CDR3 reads TGCGCCAGCAGCTTTTCGACTAGTTCGAACGAGCAGTACTTC.